This TCR beta chain was sequenced in a study of cytomegalovirus exposure and HLA in healthy donors. Points from the study as a whole: Researchers reported from a later analysis that most CMV-associated TCR beta chains appeared HLA-restricted.

Germline V gene sequence: CDR1 SGHVS, CDR2 FQNEAQ. The CDR3 runs to 13 residues. V shed 5 bases, J shed 7 bases, and the junction held 7 bases outside the gene matches. This PCR relied on a set of 60 Vbeta primers and 13 Jbeta primers. Some clones are missing from TCRdb's copy, which holds only in-frame ones; the method was immunoSEQ multiplex PCR. Here the sample table reports approximately 200,000 clones. About this clone: What it recognizes is unknown.

This sequence originates from a boy between 10 and 17 years old in good health and CMV-seronegative. The chain joins TRBV7-8 to TRBJ1-2, with 7 bases that match TRBD1. Sample: PBMCs. The CDR3 nucleotides read TGTGCCAGCAGCCCTACAGGGGTGGCTGGCTACACCTTC. It is translated as CASSPTGVAGYTF. The full variable domain, with the rest looked up from reference TRBV7-8 and TRBJ1-2, is GAGVSQSPRYKVAKRGQDVALRCDPISGHVSLFWYQQALGQGPEFLTYFQNEAQLDKSGLPSDRFFAERPEGSVSTLKIQRTQQEDSAVYLCASSPTGVAGYTFGSGTRLTVV.